The 20 T cell receptor beta chains presented below share a single source sample, sequenced in a study of blood T cell repertoires in COVID-19. Profiling relied on immunoSEQ multiplex PCR, and the TCRdb table lists in-frame clones only, not all of them. The top ten hold roughly 7.7% of the sample, which has 120,000 to 150,000 clones, 75% to 85% seen once. Sequencing used peripheral blood. Receptors were obtained from a human donor with acute or convalescent COVID-19. The donor label of this sample is uncertain.

V is TRBV2 and J is TRBJ1-1; TRBD1 matches at 12 bases. CDR1 is SNHLY and CDR2 is FYNNEI in the germline V gene. The CDR3 runs to 18 residues. The V and J ends lost 6 bases and 5 bases, in that order; junction bases with no gene match: 16. The CDR3: CASSTYRDRGREVTEAFF. The CDR3 DNA sequence: TGTGCCAGCAGCACTTACCGGGACAGGGGGCGGGAAGTGACTGAAGCTTTCTTT.

The chain links TRBV7-9 to TRBJ1-1; the D gene is possibly TRBD1 (6 bases). V was cut by 6 bases and J by 1 base, with 12 bases left in between. This CDR3 is 14 amino acids long. Per the germline V gene, CDR1 is SEHNR and CDR2 is FQNEAQ (reference sequence). The CDR3 loop reads CASRAGTKNTEAFF. DNA of the CDR3: TGTGCCAGCAGAGCCGGGACAAAGAACACTGAAGCTTTCTTT.

V and J are TRBV7-3 and TRBJ1-5; D may be TRBD1 (5 bases). The germline CDR1 and CDR2 sequences are SGHTA and FQGTGA. The CDR3 sequence is 13 residues long. The germline V and J ends were trimmed by 5 bases and 4 bases, with 9 bases remaining between them. CDR3: CASSPGRNQPQHF. The CDR3 coding sequence is TGTGCCAGCAGCCCAGGGAGGAATCAGCCCCAGCATTTT.

The chain is built from TRBV14 and TRBJ2-7; the D gene is possibly TRBD2 (6 bases). CDR1 and CDR2 from the germline V gene are SGHDN and FVKESK. The CDR3 is 14 amino acids. Trimming stripped 1 base from V and 7 bases from J, with 14 bases between. The CDR3 nucleotides read TGTGCCAGCAGCCAAGGGCCCTTCCGGGGGGAGCAGTACTTC. This codes for CASSQGPFRGEQYF.

CDR3 bases: TGTGCCAGTAGTATAAGGGACAGTTCTTTTAATCAGCCCCAGCATTTT. Translation: CASSIRDSSFNQPQHF. The gene calls are TRBV19 and TRBJ1-5; 7 bases are a match to TRBD1. The V gene's germline CDR1 is LNHDA and CDR2 SQIVND (reference sequence). After removal of 2 bases from V and 4 bases from J, the junction contained 8 bases not matched to a gene. The CDR3 length is 16 residues.

The chain combines TRBV4-1 with TRBJ1-1, with TRBD1 as a possible D gene (6 bases). Trimming cost V 1 base and J 3 bases, with 15 bases left between them. This CDR3 region has 16 residues. Germline V gene data show CDR1 as MGHRA and CDR2 as YSYEKL. CDR3 residues: CASSQGPTQGDTEAFF. DNA of the CDR3: TGCGCCAGCAGCCAAGGACCCACACAGGGAGACACTGAAGCTTTCTTT.

This clone is a singleton in its sample. The chain joins TRBV18 to TRBJ1-1; 8 bases match TRBD1. This CDR3 has 18 residues. J lost 0 bases, V lost 5 bases, and 14 bases had no gene match. Germline CDR1 reads KGHSH; CDR2 reads LQKENI. CDR3 bases: TGTGCCAGCTCAGAACAGGGGGATCCCTCGGCTATGAACACTGAAGCTTTCTTT. Its translation is CASSEQGDPSAMNTEAFF.

V and J are TRBV5-1 and TRBJ2-2, with D unresolved. The germline CDR1 and CDR2 sequences are SGHRS and YFSETQ. This CDR3 is 15 amino acids long. V shed 4 bases and J shed 2 bases, with 12 bases lying between them. The CDR3 region has the DNA TGCGCCAGCAGCCCAGAAACAATAAACACCGGGGAGCTGTTTTTT. It codes for CASSPETINTGELFF. Supplemented by reference TRBV5-1 and TRBJ2-2, the full variable domain reads KAGVTQTPRYLIKTRGQQVTLSCSPISGHRSVSWYQQTPGQGLQFLFEYFSETQRNKGNFPGRFSGRQFSNSRSEMNVSTLELGDSALYLCASSPETINTGELFFGEGSRLTVL.

The V and J genes are TRBV19 and TRBJ1-2, with 10 bases identical to TRBD1. Germline V CDR1 and CDR2: LNHDA, SQIVND (reference sequence). The CDR3 has 15 residues. V was pared by 10 bases and J by 7 bases, with 15 bases of the junction left unmatched. CDR3 amino acids: CATYPGQGGQAGYTF. The CDR3, as DNA: TGTGCCACTTATCCTGGACAGGGGGGACAAGCTGGCTACACCTTC.

The genes are TRBV3-1 (or the pseudogene TRBV3-2) and TRBJ1-1; D might be TRBD1 (6 bases). The V gene's germline CDR1 is LGHDT and CDR2 YNNKEL (reference sequence). This CDR3 spans 14 amino acids. Trimming took 2 bases from V and 2 from J, leaving 9 bases between them. This CDR3 is CASSQRDINTEAFF. For the CDR3, the DNA is TGTGCCAGCAGCCAACGGGACATTAACACTGAAGCTTTCTTT.

As regards this clone: The junction departs from the called germline gene at one end, perhaps through a read error. The rearrangement joins TRBV7-9 to TRBJ2-1; TRBD2 agrees at 11 bases. Germline V gene sequence: CDR1 SEHNR, CDR2 FQNEAQ (reference sequence). CDR3 length: 14 amino acids. Written as DNA, the CDR3 is TGTGCCAGCAGCCTAGCGGGAGGCCGCAATGAGCAGTTCTTC. It codes for CASSLAGGRNEQFF.

The V gene is TRBV7-3, the J gene TRBJ1-6; D perhaps matches TRBD1 (5 bases). The germline V gene encodes CDR1 SGHTA and CDR2 FQGTGA. CDR3 length: 13 amino acids. Trimming stripped 1 base from V and 9 bases from J, with 7 bases between. In nucleotides, the CDR3 is TGTGCCAGCAGCTTAAGGCAGGGTTCACCCCTCCACTTT. As protein: CASSLRQGSPLHF.

This rearrangement joins TRBV6-5 to TRBJ1-1; 8 bases are shared with TRBD1. The J segment lost 3 bases and the V segment lost 7 bases, leaving 7 bases of the junction unmatched. Germline CDR1 is MNHEY and CDR2 is SVGAGI. The CDR3 extends over 14 amino acids. CDR3 residues: CASTRQGSDTEAFF. In DNA form, the CDR3 reads TGTGCCAGCACCAGACAGGGGTCGGACACTGAAGCTTTCTTT.

The V gene is TRBV6-5, the J gene TRBJ1-2; D is unresolved. V dropped 10 bases and J dropped 0 bases, with 15 bases sitting between them. Germline CDR1 MNHEY, CDR2 SVGAGI. The CDR3 contains 14 residues. The CDR3 protein is CATLRYGANYGYTF. DNA of the CDR3: TGTGCCACCCTAAGATATGGAGCTAACTATGGCTACACCTTC.

The chain is built from TRBV5-1 and TRBJ1-1; maybe TRBD1 (5 bases). Trimming stripped 6 bases from V and 0 bases from J, with 9 bases between. CDR3 length: 13 residues. CDR1 is SGHRS, CDR2 YFSETQ, per germline. The CDR3 sequence: CASKSTVNTEAFF. The CDR3 nucleotides are TGCGCCAGCAAATCGACAGTGAACACTGAAGCTTTCTTT.

This clone was found a few times. This rearrangement joins TRBV11-3 to TRBJ1-1, with a possible D match to TRBD1 (5 bases). Trimming shortened V by 1 base and J by 10 bases, and 13 bases separated the two germline ends. Germline V CDR1 and CDR2: SGHNT, YENEEA. The CDR3 has 13 residues. CDR3 bases: TGTGCCAGCAGCTTAGGTACGGACACGGGAGCTTTCTTT. This codes for CASSLGTDTGAFF. The full variable domain, with the rest looked up from reference TRBV11-3 and TRBJ1-1, is EAGVVQSPRYKIIEKKQPVAFWCNPISGHNTLYWYLQNLGQGPELLIRYENEEAVDDSQLPKDRFSAERLKGVDSTLKIQPAELGDSAVYLCASSLGTDTGAFFGQGTRLTVV.

The chain combines TRBV6-5 with TRBJ2-7, with 9 nucleotides matching TRBD1. The CDR3 consists of 15 residues. The germline V gene encodes CDR1 MNHEY and CDR2 SVGAGI. Trimming took 6 bases from V and 6 from J; bases not matched to a gene: 12. This CDR3 reads CASRPPTGQGSEQYF. The CDR3 coding sequence is TGTGCCAGCAGGCCGCCTACGGGACAGGGAAGCGAGCAGTACTTC.

The sample holds a few counts of this clone. J is TRBJ1-4 and V is TRBV30; D is perhaps TRBD1 (6 bases). Germline-derived CDR1 and CDR2 are GTSNPN and SVGIG (reference sequence). CDR3 length equals 13 residues. The V end was cut by 2 bases, the J end by 11 bases, with 15 bases between. CDR3 bases: TGTGCCTGGAGTTGGGGAGAGAGGGGGAAACTGTTTTTT. This gives the protein CAWSWGERGKLFF.

This clone has a single count. The V call is TRBV3-1 (or the pseudogene TRBV3-2), the J call TRBJ1-3; TRBD1 is a possible D gene (5 bases). Per the germline V gene, CDR1 is LGHDT and CDR2 is YNNKEL (reference sequence). CDR3 size: 15 residues. Trimming took 5 bases from V and 2 from J, leaving 13 bases between them. In nucleotides, the CDR3 is TGTGCCAGCAGCATCAGACCGGGGGCTGGAAACACCATATATTTT. Translating gives CASSIRPGAGNTIYF.

The chain is built from TRBV7-8 and TRBJ1-5, with 9 bases matching TRBD1. V trimming: 1 base; J trimming: 7 bases; junction bases outside the gene matches: 8. CDR3 length: 16 amino acids. Germline values: CDR1 SGHVS, CDR2 FQNEAQ. The CDR3 here is CASSLGYRGPGQPQHF. The CDR3, as DNA: TGTGCCAGCAGCTTAGGATACAGGGGGCCGGGACAGCCCCAGCATTTT.